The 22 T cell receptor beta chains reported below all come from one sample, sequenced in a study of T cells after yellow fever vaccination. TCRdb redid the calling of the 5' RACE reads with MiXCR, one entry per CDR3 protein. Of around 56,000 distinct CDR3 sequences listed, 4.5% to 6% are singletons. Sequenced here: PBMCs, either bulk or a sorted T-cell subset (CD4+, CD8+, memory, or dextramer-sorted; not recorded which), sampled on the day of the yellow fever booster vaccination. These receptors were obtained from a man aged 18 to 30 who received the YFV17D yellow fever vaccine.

The CDR3 region has the DNA TGCAGTGCCTCGGACAGCAAGAACACTGAAGCTTTCTTT. Protein product: CSASDSKNTEAFF. The genes are TRBV20-1 and TRBJ1-1, with D maybe TRBD1 (6 bases). CDR1 and CDR2 from the germline V gene are DFQATT and SNEGSKA (reference sequence). V was cut by 6 bases and J by 1 base, with 12 bases left in between. The CDR3 sequence is 13 residues long.

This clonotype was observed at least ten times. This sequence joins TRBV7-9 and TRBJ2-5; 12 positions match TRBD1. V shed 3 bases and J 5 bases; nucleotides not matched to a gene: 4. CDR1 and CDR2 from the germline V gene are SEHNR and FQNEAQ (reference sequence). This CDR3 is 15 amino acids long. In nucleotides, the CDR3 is TGTGCCAGCAGCTTGTTGGGGACAGGGGGCGAGACCCAGTACTTC. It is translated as CASSLLGTGGETQYF.

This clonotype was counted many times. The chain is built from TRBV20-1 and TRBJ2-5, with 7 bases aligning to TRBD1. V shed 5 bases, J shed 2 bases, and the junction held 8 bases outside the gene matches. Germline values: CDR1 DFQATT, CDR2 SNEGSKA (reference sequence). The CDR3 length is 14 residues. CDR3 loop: CSAGPGQIQETQYF. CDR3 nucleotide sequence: TGCAGTGCTGGACCGGGACAGATACAAGAGACCCAGTACTTC.

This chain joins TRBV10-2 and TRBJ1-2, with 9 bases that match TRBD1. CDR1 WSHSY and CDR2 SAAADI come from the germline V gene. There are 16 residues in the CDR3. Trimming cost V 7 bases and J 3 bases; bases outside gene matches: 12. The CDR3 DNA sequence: TGCGCCAGCACCTCGCCCTGGACAGGGGAGGACTATGGCTACACCTTC. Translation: CASTSPWTGEDYGYTF.

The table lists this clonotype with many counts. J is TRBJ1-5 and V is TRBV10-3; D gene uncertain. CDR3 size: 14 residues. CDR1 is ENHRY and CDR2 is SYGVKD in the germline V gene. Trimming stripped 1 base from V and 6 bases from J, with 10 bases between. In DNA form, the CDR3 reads TGTGCCATCAGTGAGTACAACTCCCCTCAGCCCCAGCATTTT. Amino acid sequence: CAISEYNSPQPQHF.

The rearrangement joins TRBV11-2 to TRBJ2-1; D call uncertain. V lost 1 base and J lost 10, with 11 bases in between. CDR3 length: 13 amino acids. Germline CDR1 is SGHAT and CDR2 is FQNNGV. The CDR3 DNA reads TGTGCCAGCAGCTTAGGTGGCGTAGTCGAGCAGTTCTTC. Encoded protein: CASSLGGVVEQFF.

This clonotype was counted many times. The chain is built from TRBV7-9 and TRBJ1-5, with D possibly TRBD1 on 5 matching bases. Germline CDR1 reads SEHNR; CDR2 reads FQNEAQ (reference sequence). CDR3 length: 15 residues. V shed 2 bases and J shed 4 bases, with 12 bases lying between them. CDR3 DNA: TGTGCCAGCAGCTTATTCGACGGGGCGAATCAGCCCCAGCATTTT. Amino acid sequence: CASSLFDGANQPQHF.

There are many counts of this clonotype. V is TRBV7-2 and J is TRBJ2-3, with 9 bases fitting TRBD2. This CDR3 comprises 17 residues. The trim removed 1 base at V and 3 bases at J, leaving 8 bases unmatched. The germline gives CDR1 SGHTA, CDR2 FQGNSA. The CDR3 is CASSLVGGGAITDTQYF. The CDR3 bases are TGTGCCAGCAGCTTAGTCGGCGGGGGGGCGATTACAGATACGCAGTATTTT.

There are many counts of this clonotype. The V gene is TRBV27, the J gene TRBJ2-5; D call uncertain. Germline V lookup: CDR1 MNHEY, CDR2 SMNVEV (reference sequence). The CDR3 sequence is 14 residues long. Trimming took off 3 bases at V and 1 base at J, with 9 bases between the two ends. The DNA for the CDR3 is TGTGCCAGCAGTTTTGGCTACGGCCAAGAGACCCAGTACTTC. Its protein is CASSFGYGQETQYF.

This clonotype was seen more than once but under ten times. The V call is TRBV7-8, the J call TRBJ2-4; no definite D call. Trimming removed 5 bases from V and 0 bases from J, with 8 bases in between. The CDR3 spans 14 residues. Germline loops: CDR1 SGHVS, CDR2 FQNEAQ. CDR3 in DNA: TGTGCCAGCAGCAGCAGTATAGCCAAAAACATTCAGTACTTC. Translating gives CASSSSIAKNIQYF.

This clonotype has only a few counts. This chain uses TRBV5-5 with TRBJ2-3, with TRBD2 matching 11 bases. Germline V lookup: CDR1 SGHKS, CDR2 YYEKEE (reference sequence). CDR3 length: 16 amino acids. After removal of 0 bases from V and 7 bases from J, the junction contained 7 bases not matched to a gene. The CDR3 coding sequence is TGTGCCAGCAGCTTGGAACTAGCGGGGGACCTCCATACGCAGTATTTT. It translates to CASSLELAGDLHTQYF.

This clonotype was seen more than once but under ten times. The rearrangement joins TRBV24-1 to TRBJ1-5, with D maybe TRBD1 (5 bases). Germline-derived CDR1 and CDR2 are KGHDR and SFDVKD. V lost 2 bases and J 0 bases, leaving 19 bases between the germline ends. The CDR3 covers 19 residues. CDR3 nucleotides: TGTGCCACCAGTGATTCGACTGGATGGGACGTTAATAGCAATCAGCCCCAGCATTTT. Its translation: CATSDSTGWDVNSNQPQHF.

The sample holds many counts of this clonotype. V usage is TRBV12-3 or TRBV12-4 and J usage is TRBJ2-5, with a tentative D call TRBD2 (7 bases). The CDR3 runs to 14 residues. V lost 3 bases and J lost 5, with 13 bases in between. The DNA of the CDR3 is TGTGCCAGCAGTTTCTCGGGGGGCGGGGAGACCCAGTACTTC. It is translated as CASSFSGGGETQYF.

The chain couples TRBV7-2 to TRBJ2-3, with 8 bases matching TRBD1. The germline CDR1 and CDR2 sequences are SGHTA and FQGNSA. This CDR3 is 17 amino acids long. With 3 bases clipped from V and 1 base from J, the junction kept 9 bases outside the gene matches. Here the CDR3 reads CASSFRDRMIRTDTQYF. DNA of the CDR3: TGTGCCAGCAGCTTCCGGGACAGGATGATACGCACAGATACGCAGTATTTT.

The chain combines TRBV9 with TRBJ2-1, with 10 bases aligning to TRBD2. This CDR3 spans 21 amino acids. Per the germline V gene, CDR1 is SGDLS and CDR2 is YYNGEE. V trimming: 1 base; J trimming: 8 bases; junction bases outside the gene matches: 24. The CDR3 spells CASSVFPPRASGGPLGDEQFF. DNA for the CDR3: TGTGCCAGCAGCGTATTCCCCCCTCGGGCTAGCGGGGGCCCTCTAGGCGATGAGCAGTTCTTC.

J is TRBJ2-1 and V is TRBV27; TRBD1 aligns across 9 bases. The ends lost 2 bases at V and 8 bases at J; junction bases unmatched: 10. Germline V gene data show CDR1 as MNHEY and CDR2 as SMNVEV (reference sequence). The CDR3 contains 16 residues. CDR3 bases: TGTGCCAGCAGTTTAATGGGGGGACAGGGTGACGATGAGCAGTTCTTC. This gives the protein CASSLMGGQGDDEQFF.

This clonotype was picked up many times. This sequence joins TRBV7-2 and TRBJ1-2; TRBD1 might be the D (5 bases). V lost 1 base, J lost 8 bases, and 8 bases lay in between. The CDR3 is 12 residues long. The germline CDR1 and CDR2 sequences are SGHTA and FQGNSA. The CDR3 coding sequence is TGTGCCAGCAGCTTAGGGGGGGAAGGCTACACCTTC. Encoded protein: CASSLGGEGYTF.

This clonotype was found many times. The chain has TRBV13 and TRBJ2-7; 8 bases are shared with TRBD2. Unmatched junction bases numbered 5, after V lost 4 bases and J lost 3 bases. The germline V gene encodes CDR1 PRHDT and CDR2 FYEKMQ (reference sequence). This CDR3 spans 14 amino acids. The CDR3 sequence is CASSSDSGDYEQYF. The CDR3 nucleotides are TGTGCCAGCAGCTCGGATAGCGGGGACTACGAGCAGTACTTC.

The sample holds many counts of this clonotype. CDR3 region: CAISRGTGGGETQYF. Here the CDR3 DNA reads TGTGCCATCAGTCGCGGGACAGGAGGAGGAGAGACCCAGTACTTC. J is TRBJ2-5 and V is TRBV10-3; TRBD1 matches at 8 bases. This CDR3 is 15 amino acids long. CDR1 and CDR2 from the germline V gene are ENHRY and SYGVKD. J gave up 4 bases and V 5 bases, and 9 bases lay outside the gene matches.

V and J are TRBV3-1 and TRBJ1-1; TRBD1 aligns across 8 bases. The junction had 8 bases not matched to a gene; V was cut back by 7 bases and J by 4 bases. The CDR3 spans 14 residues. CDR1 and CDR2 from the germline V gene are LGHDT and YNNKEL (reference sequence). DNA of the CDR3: TGTGCCAGCACCGAACAGGGGGTTGCCACTGAAGCTTTCTTT. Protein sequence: CASTEQGVATEAFF.

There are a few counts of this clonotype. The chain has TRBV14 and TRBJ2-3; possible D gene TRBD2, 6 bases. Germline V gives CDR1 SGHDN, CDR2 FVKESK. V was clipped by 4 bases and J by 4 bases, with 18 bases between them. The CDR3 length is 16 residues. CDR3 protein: CASSPTIAPGADTQYF. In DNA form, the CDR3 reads TGTGCCAGCAGCCCGACAATAGCTCCGGGGGCAGATACGCAGTATTTT.

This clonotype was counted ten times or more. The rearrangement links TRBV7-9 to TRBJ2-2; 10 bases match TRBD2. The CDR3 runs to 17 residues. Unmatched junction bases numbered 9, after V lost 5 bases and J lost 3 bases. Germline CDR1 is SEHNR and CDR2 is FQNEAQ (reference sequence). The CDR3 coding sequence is TGTGCCAGCAGCACTCTAGCGGGGGCCGCGGACACCGGGGAGCTGTTTTTT. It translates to CASSTLAGAADTGELFF.